What follows are 5 T cell receptor beta chains derived from one specimen sequenced in a study of blood T cell repertoires in COVID-19. This table comes from immunoSEQ multiplex PCR, and its TCRdb copy is limited to in-frame clones, with some not included. The table lists about 180,000 clones, 86% of them singletons. Sequenced material: peripheral blood. These receptors were taken from a man aged 45-65 years with active or convalescent COVID-19.

The V gene is TRBV11-2, the J gene TRBJ2-1; perhaps TRBD1 as D (5 bases). Germline V gives CDR1 SGHAT, CDR2 FQNNGV. The CDR3 runs 15 residues. V was pared by 4 bases and J by 6 bases, with 16 bases between. CDR3 amino acids: CASSSIQGRGNEQFF. The CDR3 region has the DNA TGTGCCAGCAGCTCAATCCAGGGCCGAGGCAATGAGCAGTTCTTC.

The rearrangement uses TRBV9 and TRBJ1-2; TRBD1 matches 11 bases. Germline CDR1 SGDLS, CDR2 YYNGEE. The V segment lost 0 bases and the J segment 6 bases; nucleotides outside the gene matches: 10. This CDR3 region has 17 residues. CDR3 protein: CASSVDASDRGLHGYTF. In DNA form, the CDR3 reads TGTGCCAGCAGCGTAGATGCCTCGGACAGGGGGCTCCATGGCTACACCTTC.

This clone came up once. The chain is built from TRBV3-1 (or the pseudogene TRBV3-2) and TRBJ1-2; TRBD1 might be the D (5 bases). The CDR3 totals 15 residues. Germline V gene data show CDR1 as LGHDT and CDR2 as YNNKEL (reference sequence). V lost 5 bases and J 6 bases, leaving 19 bases between the germline ends. The CDR3 is CASSFFGRVRDGYTF. CDR3 sequence (DNA): TGTGCCAGCAGCTTCTTTGGCAGGGTCAGGGATGGCTACACCTTC.

The V gene is TRBV3-1 (or the pseudogene TRBV3-2), the J gene TRBJ1-2, with D hard to call. Per the germline V gene, CDR1 is LGHDT and CDR2 is YNNKEL (reference sequence). This CDR3 has 13 amino acids. The V and J ends lost 4 bases and 0 bases respectively, with 6 bases between them. In nucleotides, the CDR3 is TGTGCCAGCAGCCCCCAGGCTAACTATGGCTACACCTTC. This codes for CASSPQANYGYTF.

The V and J genes are TRBV5-4 and TRBJ1-1; a weak D match, TRBD1 (5 bases). The CDR3 sequence is 16 residues long. The germline V and J ends were trimmed by 3 bases and 0 bases, with 15 bases remaining between them. Germline assignment: CDR1 SGHNT and CDR2 YYREEE (reference sequence). CDR3 region: CASSSNQGWMNTEAFF. The CDR3 coding sequence is TGTGCCAGCAGCTCGAACCAGGGTTGGATGAACACTGAAGCTTTCTTT.